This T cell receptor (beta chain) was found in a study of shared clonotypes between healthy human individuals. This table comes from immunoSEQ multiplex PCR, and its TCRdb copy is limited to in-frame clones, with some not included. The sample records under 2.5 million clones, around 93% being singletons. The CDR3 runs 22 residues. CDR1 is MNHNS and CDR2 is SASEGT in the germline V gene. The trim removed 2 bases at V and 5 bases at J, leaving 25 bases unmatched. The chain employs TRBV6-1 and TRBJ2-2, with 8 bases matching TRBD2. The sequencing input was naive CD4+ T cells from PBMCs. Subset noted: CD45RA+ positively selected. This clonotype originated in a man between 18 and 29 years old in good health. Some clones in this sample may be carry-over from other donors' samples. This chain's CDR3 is CASSERASGLVIKIGPTGELFF. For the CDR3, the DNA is TGTGCCAGCAGTGAACGGGCATCGGGACTAGTGATAAAGATTGGTCCTACCGGGGAGCTGTTTTTT.